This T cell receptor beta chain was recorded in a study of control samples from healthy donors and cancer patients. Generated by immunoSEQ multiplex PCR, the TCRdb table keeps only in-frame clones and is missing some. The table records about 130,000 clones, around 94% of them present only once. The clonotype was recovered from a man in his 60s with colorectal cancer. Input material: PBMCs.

This CDR3 is CAYSRQETQYF. The CDR3 region has the DNA TGTGCCTACAGCAGACAAGAGACCCAGTACTTC. The chain has TRBV30 and TRBJ2-5; no definite D call. The germline V gene has CDR1 GTSNPN and CDR2 SVGIG (reference sequence). V lost 7 bases and J lost 2, with 8 bases in between. This CDR3 is 11 amino acids long.